A selection of T cell receptor beta chains follows, all from one sample in a study of shared clonotypes between healthy human individuals. Generated by immunoSEQ multiplex PCR, the TCRdb table keeps only in-frame clones and is missing some. The data show roughly 2,000,000 clones, about 95% seen once. Input material: naive CD8+ T cells sorted from blood. Source of these receptors: a young man in good health. Each CDR3 is given with its conserved first and last residue. A D gene is named only where the DNA matches it firmly. Clone size, where shown, is once, few, many, or a class for clones that have expanded.

clone size: -; CDR3 length: 13; D gene: -; J gene: TRBJ1-3; V gene: TRBV27; CDR3 DNA: TGTGCCAGCAGTTTAGGAGCTGGAAACACCATATATTTT; CDR3 protein: CASSLGAGNTIYF
clone size: -; CDR3 length: 15; D gene: -; J gene: TRBJ2-7; V gene: TRBV14; CDR3 DNA: TGTGCCAGCAGCCGCCCGGGACCGCTCCCCTACGAGCAGTACTTC; CDR3 protein: CASSRPGPLPYEQYF
clone size: -; CDR3 length: 16; D gene: TRBD2; J gene: TRBJ2-1; V gene: TRBV10-3; CDR3 DNA: TGTGCCATCAGTGAATCACCGGGACTAGCTTACAATGAGCAGTTCTTC; CDR3 protein: CAISESPGLAYNEQFF
clone size: -; CDR3 length: 16; D gene: TRBD1; J gene: TRBJ2-7; V gene: TRBV13; CDR3 DNA: TGTGCCAGCAGCGAGTCGACAGGGACCCTTGGCTACGAGCAGTACTTC; CDR3 protein: CASSESTGTLGYEQYF
clone size: few; CDR3 length: 19; D gene: -; J gene: TRBJ2-2; V gene: TRBV7-9; CDR3 DNA: TGTGCCAGCAGCTTTCTTGGTCTAGTCGGGCACGGAGGCACCGGGGAGCTGTTTTTT; CDR3 protein: CASSFLGLVGHGGTGELFF
clone size: -; CDR3 length: 14; D gene: -; J gene: TRBJ2-2; V gene: TRBV7-9; CDR3 DNA: TGTGCCAGCAGCCCTAACAGGGAATCGGGGGAGCTGTTTTTT; CDR3 protein: CASSPNRESGELFF
clone size: -; CDR3 length: 13; D gene: -; J gene: TRBJ2-7; V gene: TRBV5-1; CDR3 DNA: TGCGCCAGCACCGGGACTGAAACCTACGAGCAGTACTTC; CDR3 protein: CASTGTETYEQYF
clone size: -; CDR3 length: 14; D gene: -; J gene: TRBJ2-7; V gene: TRBV4-3; CDR3 DNA: TGCGCCAGCAGCCAAAGCCAGACAGGCAACGAGCAGTACTTC; CDR3 protein: CASSQSQTGNEQYF
clone size: -; CDR3 length: 15; D gene: -; J gene: TRBJ2-1; V gene: TRBV13; CDR3 DNA: TGTGCCAGCAACCCCCGTAACCTAGCGTTCGATGAGCAGTTCTTC; CDR3 protein: CASNPRNLAFDEQFF
clone size: -; CDR3 length: 15; D gene: TRBD1; J gene: TRBJ2-3; V gene: TRBV28; CDR3 DNA: TGTGCCAGCAGTCAGCGGGACAGGGGAGTTATTACGCAGTATTTT; CDR3 protein: CASSQRDRGVITQYF
clone size: -; CDR3 length: 16; D gene: TRBD1; J gene: TRBJ2-7; V gene: TRBV10-2; CDR3 DNA: TGCGCCAGCAGTAACAGGGGTAGGGTAATCGACTACGAGCAGTACTTC; CDR3 protein: CASSNRGRVIDYEQYF
clone size: -; CDR3 length: 15; D gene: -; J gene: TRBJ2-1; V gene: TRBV9; CDR3 DNA: TGTGCCAGCAGCGTAAAGCAAAACCCAGACAATGAGCAGTTCTTC; CDR3 protein: CASSVKQNPDNEQFF
clone size: -; CDR3 length: 14; D gene: -; J gene: TRBJ1-1; V gene: TRBV7-9; CDR3 DNA: TGTGCCAGCAGCTTAGGTGGGGGGAACACTGAAGCTTTCTTT; CDR3 protein: CASSLGGGNTEAFF
clone size: -; CDR3 length: 17; D gene: -; J gene: TRBJ1-1; V gene: TRBV7-2; CDR3 DNA: TGTGCCAGCAGTGAACCCCGTCAGGGCTTCTGGGGCACTGAAGCTTTCTTT; CDR3 protein: CASSEPRQGFWGTEAFF
clone size: -; CDR3 length: 14; D gene: TRBD1; J gene: TRBJ1-2; V gene: TRBV9; CDR3 DNA: TGTGCCAGCAAGTCACAGGGGTCTAGCTATGGCTACACCTTC; CDR3 protein: CASKSQGSSYGYTF
clone size: few; CDR3 length: 13; D gene: -; J gene: TRBJ1-2; V gene: TRBV14; CDR3 DNA: TGTGCCAGCAGCCTCCGTACAGGGTTTGACTACACCTTC; CDR3 protein: CASSLRTGFDYTF
clone size: -; CDR3 length: 12; D gene: -; J gene: TRBJ2-3; V gene: TRBV10-2; CDR3 DNA: TGCGCCAGCAGCCCGGAGGGAGATACGCAGTATTTT; CDR3 protein: CASSPEGDTQYF
clone size: -; CDR3 length: 14; D gene: TRBD2; J gene: TRBJ2-7; V gene: TRBV4-3; CDR3 DNA: TGCGCCAGCAGCGAGACTAGCGGGGTCTACGAGCAGTACTTC; CDR3 protein: CASSETSGVYEQYF
clone size: -; CDR3 length: 15; D gene: TRBD2; J gene: TRBJ2-7; V gene: TRBV13; CDR3 DNA: TGTGCCAGCAGCTTCGCTAGCGGGAGGGAGTACGAGCAGTACTTC; CDR3 protein: CASSFASGREYEQYF
clone size: -; CDR3 length: 14; D gene: TRBD1; J gene: TRBJ1-4; V gene: TRBV5-1; CDR3 DNA: TGCGCCAGCAGCCTGGGACAGGGTAATGAAAAACTGTTTTTT; CDR3 protein: CASSLGQGNEKLFF
clone size: -; CDR3 length: 19; D gene: TRBD2; J gene: TRBJ2-3; V gene: TRBV7-9; CDR3 DNA: TGTGCCAGCAGATCTGGGACATCCGGACTAGCGGGGGGCCGTGATACGCAGTATTTT; CDR3 protein: CASRSGTSGLAGGRDTQYF
clone size: -; CDR3 length: 16; D gene: TRBD2; J gene: TRBJ2-5; V gene: TRBV7-8; CDR3 DNA: TGTGCCAGCAGCTTAATCCTAGCGGGGGGTCAAGAGACCCAGTACTTC; CDR3 protein: CASSLILAGGQETQYF
clone size: -; CDR3 length: 15; D gene: -; J gene: TRBJ1-2; V gene: TRBV19; CDR3 DNA: TGTGCCAGTAGTCCCCGGGGAGAGTTTAACTATGGCTACACCTTC; CDR3 protein: CASSPRGEFNYGYTF
clone size: few; CDR3 length: 11; D gene: -; J gene: TRBJ2-7; V gene: TRBV27; CDR3 DNA: TGTGCCAGCAGTTTATCCTACGAGCAGTACTTC; CDR3 protein: CASSLSYEQYF
clone size: -; CDR3 length: 17; D gene: TRBD1; J gene: TRBJ1-1; V gene: TRBV9; CDR3 DNA: TGTGCCAGCAGCTTCGGGATACAACAGGGGGGGAGCACTGAAGCTTTCTTT; CDR3 protein: CASSFGIQQGGSTEAFF
clone size: -; CDR3 length: 15; D gene: -; J gene: TRBJ1-1; V gene: TRBV7-9; CDR3 DNA: TGTGCCAGCAGCCCACGGATAATTATGGACACTGAAGCTTTCTTT; CDR3 protein: CASSPRIIMDTEAFF
clone size: -; CDR3 length: 13; D gene: -; J gene: TRBJ2-1; V gene: TRBV7-6; CDR3 DNA: TGTGCCACCTCGTCCCCGAGCGTTAATGAGCAGTTCTTC; CDR3 protein: CATSSPSVNEQFF
clone size: -; CDR3 length: 16; D gene: TRBD1; J gene: TRBJ1-2; V gene: TRBV29-1; CDR3 DNA: TGTAGCGTCGAGGGGATTCGAGACAGGGAATTATATGGCTACACCTTC; CDR3 protein: CSVEGIRDRELYGYTF
clone size: -; CDR3 length: 13; D gene: -; J gene: TRBJ1-3; V gene: TRBV6-6; CDR3 DNA: TGTGCCAGCAGTCCGACTTCAGGAAACACCATATATTTT; CDR3 protein: CASSPTSGNTIYF
clone size: -; CDR3 length: 15; D gene: -; J gene: TRBJ2-7; V gene: TRBV11-2; CDR3 DNA: TGTGCCAGCAGCTTAGTCCGGGGAACCCCCTACGAGCAGTACTTC; CDR3 protein: CASSLVRGTPYEQYF
clone size: many; CDR3 length: 16; D gene: -; J gene: TRBJ2-1; V gene: TRBV6-1; CDR3 DNA: TGTGCCAGCAGTGAAGCAGGTAGCACTTTCTACAATGAGCAGTTCTTC; CDR3 protein: CASSEAGSTFYNEQFF
clone size: once; CDR3 length: 14; D gene: -; J gene: TRBJ1-1; V gene: TRBV4-1; CDR3 DNA: TGCGCCAGCAGCCAAGGACCGACAGGTACAGAAGCTTTCTTT; CDR3 protein: CASSQGPTGTEAFF
clone size: -; CDR3 length: 14; D gene: -; J gene: TRBJ2-7; V gene: TRBV28; CDR3 DNA: TGTGCCAGCAGACATCAGGGGATCGCCTACGAGCAGTACTTC; CDR3 protein: CASRHQGIAYEQYF
clone size: -; CDR3 length: 15; D gene: TRBD2; J gene: TRBJ2-3; V gene: TRBV27; CDR3 DNA: TGTGCCAGCAGTTTACTAGCGGGGGGGCCGGATACGCAGTATTTT; CDR3 protein: CASSLLAGGPDTQYF
clone size: -; CDR3 length: 12; D gene: -; J gene: TRBJ1-2; V gene: TRBV10-2; CDR3 DNA: TGCGCCACCGGGATGGAGGGAGTTGGCTACACCTTC; CDR3 protein: CATGMEGVGYTF
clone size: -; CDR3 length: 13; D gene: -; J gene: TRBJ1-5; V gene: TRBV5-8; CDR3 DNA: TGTGCCAGCAGCTTGGGGAGAAATCAGCCCCAGCATTTT; CDR3 protein: CASSLGRNQPQHF
clone size: -; CDR3 length: 15; D gene: -; J gene: TRBJ2-1; V gene: TRBV6-6; CDR3 DNA: TGTGCCAGCAGAACCTCCGAAGACAGCAACAATGAGCAGTTCTTC; CDR3 protein: CASRTSEDSNNEQFF
clone size: -; CDR3 length: 16; D gene: TRBD2; J gene: TRBJ2-1; V gene: TRBV25-1; CDR3 DNA: TGTGCCAGCAGTGATCATAGCGGGAGTTGGGCAGATGAGCAGTTCTTC; CDR3 protein: CASSDHSGSWADEQFF
clone size: -; CDR3 length: 13; D gene: -; J gene: TRBJ2-7; V gene: TRBV2; CDR3 DNA: TGTGCCAGTACGGAGGGGCACAGCTACGAGCAGTACTTC; CDR3 protein: CASTEGHSYEQYF
clone size: -; CDR3 length: 15; D gene: -; J gene: TRBJ2-1; V gene: TRBV5-1; CDR3 DNA: TGCGCCAGCAGCGTCGGACGGGGGTCCCACAATGAGCAGTTCTTC; CDR3 protein: CASSVGRGSHNEQFF
clone size: -; CDR3 length: 15; D gene: -; J gene: TRBJ2-7; V gene: TRBV4-1; CDR3 DNA: TGCGCCAGCAGCCAAGAGGGAATTGGCGGCTACGAGCAGTACTTC; CDR3 protein: CASSQEGIGGYEQYF
clone size: -; CDR3 length: 14; D gene: -; J gene: TRBJ2-5; V gene: TRBV7-3; CDR3 DNA: TGTGCCAGCAGCTTAACCCCGGGGCAAGAGACCCAGTACTTC; CDR3 protein: CASSLTPGQETQYF
clone size: -; CDR3 length: 15; D gene: -; J gene: TRBJ2-7; V gene: TRBV27; CDR3 DNA: TGTGCCAGCAGTTTAACGAGCGGCCTTACAGGCGAGCAGTACTTC; CDR3 protein: CASSLTSGLTGEQYF
clone size: once; CDR3 length: 15; D gene: -; J gene: TRBJ2-2; V gene: TRBV7-2; CDR3 DNA: TGTGCCAGCAGCTTAGTCAGGGTGAACACCGGGGAGCTGTTTTTT; CDR3 protein: CASSLVRVNTGELFF
clone size: -; CDR3 length: 12; D gene: -; J gene: TRBJ2-7; V gene: TRBV29-1; CDR3 DNA: TGCAGCGTTGGCAGCCCGGGGTACGAGCAGTACTTC; CDR3 protein: CSVGSPGYEQYF
clone size: -; CDR3 length: 15; D gene: -; J gene: TRBJ2-1; V gene: TRBV6-1; CDR3 DNA: TGTGCCAGCAGTGAAATGGGGGCGCGCTACAATGAGCAGTTCTTC; CDR3 protein: CASSEMGARYNEQFF
clone size: -; CDR3 length: 16; D gene: -; J gene: TRBJ1-2; V gene: TRBV9; CDR3 DNA: TGTGCCAGCAGCGAGGTCCCCGGGGGGGCGAGCTATGGCTACACCTTC; CDR3 protein: CASSEVPGGASYGYTF
clone size: -; CDR3 length: 12; D gene: -; J gene: TRBJ2-7; V gene: TRBV5-6; CDR3 DNA: TGTGCCAGCAGCTGGGGGGGCGATGAGCAGTACTTC; CDR3 protein: CASSWGGDEQYF
clone size: -; CDR3 length: 16; D gene: -; J gene: TRBJ1-2; V gene: TRBV10-3; CDR3 DNA: TGTGCCATCAGTGAGTCGGGAACAATGGAGCTCTATGGCTACACCTTC; CDR3 protein: CAISESGTMELYGYTF
clone size: -; CDR3 length: 13; D gene: -; J gene: TRBJ1-2; V gene: TRBV28; CDR3 DNA: TGTGCCAGCAGCCTAAATACAGGGAATGGCTACACCTTC; CDR3 protein: CASSLNTGNGYTF
clone size: -; CDR3 length: 12; D gene: -; J gene: TRBJ2-3; V gene: TRBV29-1; CDR3 DNA: TGCAGCGCCTCCGGCCAGGGCGATACGCAGTATTTT; CDR3 protein: CSASGQGDTQYF
clone size: -; CDR3 length: 14; D gene: TRBD2; J gene: TRBJ2-7; V gene: TRBV5-4; CDR3 DNA: TGTGCCAGCAGCTTGATCGGGGGGGTTGGCGAGCAGTACTTC; CDR3 protein: CASSLIGGVGEQYF
clone size: -; CDR3 length: 14; D gene: -; J gene: TRBJ1-1; V gene: TRBV2; CDR3 DNA: TGTGCCAGCAGTGGGGAGGGGGTTTGGACTGAAGCTTTCTTT; CDR3 protein: CASSGEGVWTEAFF
clone size: -; CDR3 length: 14; D gene: -; J gene: TRBJ1-5; V gene: TRBV6-1; CDR3 DNA: TGTGCCAGCGGGACCGCGTATAGCAATCAGCCCCAGCATTTT; CDR3 protein: CASGTAYSNQPQHF
clone size: -; CDR3 length: 14; D gene: -; J gene: TRBJ2-3; V gene: TRBV25-1; CDR3 DNA: TGTGCCAGCGCCCTACTGACAGGATTAGATACGCAGTATTTT; CDR3 protein: CASALLTGLDTQYF